The clone carrying this T cell receptor beta chain was detected a few times. The data were produced by immunoSEQ multiplex PCR, yet TCRdb's version contains in-frame clones alone and is incomplete. This repertoire shows 150,000 or so clones, about 80% found once; its top ten account for around 3.7%. The sample belongs to a study of blood T cell repertoires in COVID-19. V lost 4 bases, J lost 0 bases, and 10 bases lay in between. The CDR3 loop spans 14 amino acids. The V gene's germline CDR1 is SGHNT and CDR2 YYREEE (reference sequence). This clonotype was sampled from a woman aged 60-75 years who had recovered from COVID-19. This sequence joins TRBV5-4 and TRBJ2-5; D may be TRBD2 (7 bases). Source material: PBMCs or T cells enriched from blood (not recorded which). CDR3 protein: CASSNGGHQETQYF. For the CDR3, the DNA is TGTGCCAGCAGCAACGGGGGGCACCAAGAGACCCAGTACTTC.